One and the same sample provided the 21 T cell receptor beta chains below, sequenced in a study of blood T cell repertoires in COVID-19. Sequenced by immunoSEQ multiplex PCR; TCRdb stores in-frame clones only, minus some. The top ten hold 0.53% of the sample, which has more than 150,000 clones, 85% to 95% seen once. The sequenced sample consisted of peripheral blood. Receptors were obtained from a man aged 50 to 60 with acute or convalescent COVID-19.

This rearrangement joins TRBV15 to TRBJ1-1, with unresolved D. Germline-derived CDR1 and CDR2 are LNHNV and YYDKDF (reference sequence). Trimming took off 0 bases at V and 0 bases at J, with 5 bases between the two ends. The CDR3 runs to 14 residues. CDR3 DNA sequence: TGTGCCACCAGCAGAGACTACCTGAACACTGAAGCTTTCTTT. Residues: CATSRDYLNTEAFF.

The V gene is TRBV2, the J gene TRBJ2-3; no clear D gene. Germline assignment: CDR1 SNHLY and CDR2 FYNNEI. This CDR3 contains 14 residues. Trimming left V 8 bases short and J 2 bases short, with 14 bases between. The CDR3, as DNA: TGTGCCAGCGAGTTCGCGTCCTACACAGATACGCAGTATTTT. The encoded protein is CASEFASYTDTQYF.

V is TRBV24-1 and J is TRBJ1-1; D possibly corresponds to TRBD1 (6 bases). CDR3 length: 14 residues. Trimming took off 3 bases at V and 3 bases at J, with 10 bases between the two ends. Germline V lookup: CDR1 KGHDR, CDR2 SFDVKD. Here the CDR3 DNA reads TGTGCCACCAGTGATACAGGGCTCTACACTGAAGCTTTCTTT. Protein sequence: CATSDTGLYTEAFF.

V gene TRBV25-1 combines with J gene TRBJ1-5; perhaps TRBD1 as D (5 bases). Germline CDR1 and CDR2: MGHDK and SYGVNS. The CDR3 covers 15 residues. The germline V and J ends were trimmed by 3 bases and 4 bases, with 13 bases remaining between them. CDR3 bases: TGTGCCAGCAGTGACTCAGGCAGGGCTAATCAGCCCCAGCATTTT. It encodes CASSDSGRANQPQHF.

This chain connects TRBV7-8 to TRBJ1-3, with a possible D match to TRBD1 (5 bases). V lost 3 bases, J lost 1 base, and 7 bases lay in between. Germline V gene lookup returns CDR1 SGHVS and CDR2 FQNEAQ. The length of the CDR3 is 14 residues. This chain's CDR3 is CASSFRTSGNTIYF. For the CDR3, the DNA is TGTGCCAGCAGCTTTCGGACATCTGGAAACACCATATATTTT.

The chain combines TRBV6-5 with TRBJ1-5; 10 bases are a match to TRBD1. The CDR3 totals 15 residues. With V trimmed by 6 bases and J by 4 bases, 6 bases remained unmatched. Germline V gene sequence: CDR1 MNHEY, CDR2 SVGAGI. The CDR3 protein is CASSRGTGANQPQHF. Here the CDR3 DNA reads TGTGCCAGCAGCCGGGGGACAGGGGCGAATCAGCCCCAGCATTTT.

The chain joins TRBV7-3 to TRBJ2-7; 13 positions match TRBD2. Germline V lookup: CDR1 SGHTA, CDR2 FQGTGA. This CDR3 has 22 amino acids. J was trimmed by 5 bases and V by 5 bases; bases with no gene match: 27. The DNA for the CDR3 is TGTGCCAGCAGCCCAGAGGCCGGGACTAGCGGGGCACCCCCCCCGGGCGGAGACGAGCAGTACGTC. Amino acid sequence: CASSPEAGTSGAPPPGGDEQYV.

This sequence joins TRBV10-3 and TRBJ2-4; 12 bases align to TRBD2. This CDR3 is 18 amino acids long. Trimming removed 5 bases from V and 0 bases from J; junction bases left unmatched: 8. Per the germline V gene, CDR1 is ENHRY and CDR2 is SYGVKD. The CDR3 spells CAISRLAGERGAKNIQYF. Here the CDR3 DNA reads TGTGCCATCAGTAGACTAGCGGGAGAACGGGGAGCCAAAAACATTCAGTACTTC.

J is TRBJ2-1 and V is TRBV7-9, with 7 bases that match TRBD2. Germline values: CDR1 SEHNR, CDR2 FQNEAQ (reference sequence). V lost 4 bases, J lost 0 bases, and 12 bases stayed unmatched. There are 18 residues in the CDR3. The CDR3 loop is CASSWTGAPGGSYNEQFF. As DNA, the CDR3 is TGTGCCAGCAGCTGGACCGGGGCGCCGGGGGGCTCCTACAATGAGCAGTTCTTC. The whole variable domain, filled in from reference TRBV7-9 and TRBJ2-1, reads DTGVSQNPRHKITKRGQNVTFRCDPISEHNRLYWYRQTLGQGPEFLTYFQNEAQLEKSRLLSDRFSAERPKGSFSTLEIQRTEQGDSAMYLCASSWTGAPGGSYNEQFFGPGTRLTVL.

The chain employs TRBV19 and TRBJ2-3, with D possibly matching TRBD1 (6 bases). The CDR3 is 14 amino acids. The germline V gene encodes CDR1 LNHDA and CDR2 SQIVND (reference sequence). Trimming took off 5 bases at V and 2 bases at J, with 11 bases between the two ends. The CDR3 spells CASSPGQTTDTQYF. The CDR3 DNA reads TGTGCCAGTAGTCCAGGACAGACCACAGATACGCAGTATTTT. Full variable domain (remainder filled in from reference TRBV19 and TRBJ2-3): DGGITQSPKYLFRKEGQNVTLSCEQNLNHDAMYWYRQDPGQGLRLIYYSQIVNDFQKGDIAEGYSVSREKKESFPLTVTSAQKNPTAFYLCASSPGQTTDTQYFGPGTRLTVL.

In DNA form, the CDR3 reads TGTGCCATGGGAGGTAGCAATCAGCCCCAGCATTTT. Translation: CAMGGSNQPQHF. V gene TRBV6-5 combines with J gene TRBJ1-5; D ambiguous. CDR3 length: 12 residues. With 10 bases removed from V and 0 bases from J, the gap between germline ends came to 7 bases. Germline V gene lookup returns CDR1 MNHEY and CDR2 SVGAGI.

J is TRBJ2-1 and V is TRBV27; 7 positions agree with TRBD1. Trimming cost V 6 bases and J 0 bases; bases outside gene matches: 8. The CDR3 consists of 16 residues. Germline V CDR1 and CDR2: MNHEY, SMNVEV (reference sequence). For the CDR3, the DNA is TGTGCCAGCAGGCCTACAGGGGCTCCCTCCTACAATGAGCAGTTCTTC. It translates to CASRPTGAPSYNEQFF.

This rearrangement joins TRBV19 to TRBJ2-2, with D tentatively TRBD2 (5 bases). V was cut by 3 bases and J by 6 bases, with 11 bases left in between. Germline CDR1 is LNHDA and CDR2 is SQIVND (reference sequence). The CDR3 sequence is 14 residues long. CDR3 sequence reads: CASSMRTRSGELFF. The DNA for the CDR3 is TGTGCCAGTAGTATGAGAACTAGATCCGGGGAGCTGTTTTTT. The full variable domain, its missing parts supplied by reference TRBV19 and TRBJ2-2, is DGGITQSPKYLFRKEGQNVTLSCEQNLNHDAMYWYRQDPGQGLRLIYYSQIVNDFQKGDIAEGYSVSREKKESFPLTVTSAQKNPTAFYLCASSMRTRSGELFFGEGSRLTVL.

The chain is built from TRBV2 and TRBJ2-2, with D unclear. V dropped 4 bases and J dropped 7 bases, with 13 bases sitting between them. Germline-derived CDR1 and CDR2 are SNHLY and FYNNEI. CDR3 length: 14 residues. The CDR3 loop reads CASSGRQAGGELFF. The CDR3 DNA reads TGTGCCAGCAGTGGACGTCAGGCTGGCGGGGAGCTGTTTTTT.

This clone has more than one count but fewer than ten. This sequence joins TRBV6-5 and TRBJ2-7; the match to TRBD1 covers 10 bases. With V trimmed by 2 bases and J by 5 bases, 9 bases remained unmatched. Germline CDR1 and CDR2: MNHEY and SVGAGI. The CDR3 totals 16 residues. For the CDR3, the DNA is TGTGCCAGCAGTTACAAAGGGACAGGGGATATCAACGAGCAGTACTTC. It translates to CASSYKGTGDINEQYF.

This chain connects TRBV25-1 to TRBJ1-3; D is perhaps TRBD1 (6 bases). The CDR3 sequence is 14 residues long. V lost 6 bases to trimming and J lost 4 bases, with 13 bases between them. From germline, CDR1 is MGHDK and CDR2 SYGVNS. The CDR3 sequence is CASRGGPIGNTIYF. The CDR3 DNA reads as TGTGCCAGCAGGGGGGGGCCTATCGGAAACACCATATATTTT.

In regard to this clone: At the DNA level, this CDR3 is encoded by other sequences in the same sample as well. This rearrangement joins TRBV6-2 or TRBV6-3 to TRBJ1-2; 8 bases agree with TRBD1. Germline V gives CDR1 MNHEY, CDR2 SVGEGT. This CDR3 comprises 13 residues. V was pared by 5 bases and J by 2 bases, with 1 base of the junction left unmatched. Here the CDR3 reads CASSRDRNYGYTF. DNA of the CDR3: TGTGCCAGCAGTCGGGACAGGAACTATGGCTACACCTTC.

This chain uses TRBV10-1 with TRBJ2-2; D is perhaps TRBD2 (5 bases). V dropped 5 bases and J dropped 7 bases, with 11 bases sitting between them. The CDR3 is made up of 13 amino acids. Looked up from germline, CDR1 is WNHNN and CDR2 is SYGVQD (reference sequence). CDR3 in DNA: TGCGCCAGCAGTCGGGGAGAGGTCGGGGAGCTGTTTTTT. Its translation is CASSRGEVGELFF.

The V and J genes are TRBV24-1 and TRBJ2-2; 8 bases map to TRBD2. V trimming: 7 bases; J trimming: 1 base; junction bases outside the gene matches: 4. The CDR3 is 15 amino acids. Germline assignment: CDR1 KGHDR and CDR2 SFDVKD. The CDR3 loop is CATRGAGGNTGELFF. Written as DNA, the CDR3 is TGTGCCACCAGGGGCGCGGGGGGGAACACCGGGGAGCTGTTTTTT.

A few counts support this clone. The CDR3 nucleotides read TGCAGCGTGACTAGCGGATATACCTACAATGAGCAGTTCTTC. It codes for CSVTSGYTYNEQFF. The rearrangement uses TRBV29-1 and TRBJ2-1; TRBD2 agrees at 9 bases. CDR3 size: 14 residues. Germline V CDR1 and CDR2: SQVTM, ANQGSEA. V shed 6 bases, J shed 2 bases, and the junction held 5 bases outside the gene matches.

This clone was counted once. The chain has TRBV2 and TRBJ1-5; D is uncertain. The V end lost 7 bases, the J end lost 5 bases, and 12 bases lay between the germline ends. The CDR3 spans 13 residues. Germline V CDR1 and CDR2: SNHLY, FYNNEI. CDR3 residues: CASTLTAYQPQHF. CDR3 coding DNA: TGTGCCAGCACTCTCACTGCCTATCAGCCCCAGCATTTT.